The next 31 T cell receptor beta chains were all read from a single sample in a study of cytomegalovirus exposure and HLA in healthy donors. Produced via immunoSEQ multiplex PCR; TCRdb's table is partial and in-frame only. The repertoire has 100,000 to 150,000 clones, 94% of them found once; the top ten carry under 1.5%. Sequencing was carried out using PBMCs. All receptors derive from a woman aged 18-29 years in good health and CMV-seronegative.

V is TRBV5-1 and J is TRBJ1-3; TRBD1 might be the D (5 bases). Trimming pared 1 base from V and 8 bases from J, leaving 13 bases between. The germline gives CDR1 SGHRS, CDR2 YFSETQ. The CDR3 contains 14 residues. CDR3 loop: CASSLNRGSDTIYF. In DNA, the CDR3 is TGCGCCAGCAGCTTGAACCGGGGGTCGGACACCATATATTTT.

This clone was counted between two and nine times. CDR3 region: CASSAGGNNEQFF. CDR3 sequence (DNA): TGCGCCAGCAGCGCGGGAGGGAATAATGAGCAGTTCTTC. The gene calls are TRBV5-1 and TRBJ2-1, with 9 bases lining up with TRBD2. V was clipped by 4 bases and J by 7 bases; unmatched bases: 3. The CDR3 loop spans 13 amino acids. Looked up from germline, CDR1 is SGHRS and CDR2 is YFSETQ.

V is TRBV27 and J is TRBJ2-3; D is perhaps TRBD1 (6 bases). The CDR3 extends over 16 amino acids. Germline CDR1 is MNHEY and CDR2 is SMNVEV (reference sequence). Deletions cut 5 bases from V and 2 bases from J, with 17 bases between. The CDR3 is CASSARDTNPTDTQYF. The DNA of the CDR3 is TGTGCCAGCAGTGCAAGGGACACTAACCCCACAGATACGCAGTATTTT.

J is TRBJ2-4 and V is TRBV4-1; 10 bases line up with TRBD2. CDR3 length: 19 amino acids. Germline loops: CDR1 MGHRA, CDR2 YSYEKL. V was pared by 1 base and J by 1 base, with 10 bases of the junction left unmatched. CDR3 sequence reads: CASSQVTSGLIWAKNIQYF. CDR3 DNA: TGCGCCAGCAGCCAAGTGACTAGCGGGTTAATTTGGGCCAAAAACATTCAGTACTTC.

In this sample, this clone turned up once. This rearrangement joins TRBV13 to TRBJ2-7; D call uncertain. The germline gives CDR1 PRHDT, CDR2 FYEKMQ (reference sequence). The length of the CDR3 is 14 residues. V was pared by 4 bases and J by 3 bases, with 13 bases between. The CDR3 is CASSSSQIYYEQYF. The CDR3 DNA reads TGTGCCAGCAGCTCCTCCCAAATCTACTACGAGCAGTACTTC.

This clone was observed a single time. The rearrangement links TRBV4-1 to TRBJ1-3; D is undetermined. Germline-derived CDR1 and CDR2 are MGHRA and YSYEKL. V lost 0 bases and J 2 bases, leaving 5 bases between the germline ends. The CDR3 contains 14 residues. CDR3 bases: TGCGCCAGCAGCCAAGATAGTGCTGGAAACACCATATATTTT. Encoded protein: CASSQDSAGNTIYF.

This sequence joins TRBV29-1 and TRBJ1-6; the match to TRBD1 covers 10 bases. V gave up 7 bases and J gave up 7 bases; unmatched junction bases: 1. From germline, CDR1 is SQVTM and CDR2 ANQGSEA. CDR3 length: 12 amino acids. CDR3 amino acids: CSGGQGNSPLHF. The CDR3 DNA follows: TGCAGCGGGGGACAGGGGAATTCACCCCTCCACTTT. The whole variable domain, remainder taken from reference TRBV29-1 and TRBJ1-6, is SAVISQKPSRDICQRGTSLTIQCQVDSQVTMMFWYRQQPGQSLTLIATANQGSEATYESGFVIDKFPISRPNLTFSTLTVSNMSPEDSSIYLCSGGQGNSPLHFGNGTRLTVT.

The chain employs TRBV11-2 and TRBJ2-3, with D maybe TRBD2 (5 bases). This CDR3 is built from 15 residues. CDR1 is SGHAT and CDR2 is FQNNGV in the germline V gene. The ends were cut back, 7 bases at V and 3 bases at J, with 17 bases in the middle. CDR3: CASTPRTLDTDTQYF. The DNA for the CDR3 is TGTGCCAGCACCCCCCGGACTCTAGATACAGATACGCAGTATTTT.

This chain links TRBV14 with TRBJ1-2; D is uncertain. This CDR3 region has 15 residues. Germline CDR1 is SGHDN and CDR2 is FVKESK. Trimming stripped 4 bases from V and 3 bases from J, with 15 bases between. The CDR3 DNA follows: TGTGCCAGCAGCCCGAGGGTGGGAACCCACTATGGCTACACCTTC. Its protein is CASSPRVGTHYGYTF.

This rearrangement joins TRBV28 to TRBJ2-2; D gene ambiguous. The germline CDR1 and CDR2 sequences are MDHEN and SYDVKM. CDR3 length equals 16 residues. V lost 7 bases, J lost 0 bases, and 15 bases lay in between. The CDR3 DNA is TGTGCCAGCACCCTCCGGTTATTTTCGAACACCGGGGAGCTGTTTTTT. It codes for CASTLRLFSNTGELFF.

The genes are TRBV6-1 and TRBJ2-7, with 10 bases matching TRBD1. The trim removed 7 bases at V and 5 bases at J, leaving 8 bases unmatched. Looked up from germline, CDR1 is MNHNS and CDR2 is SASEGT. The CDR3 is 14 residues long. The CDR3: CASTLGQGRNEQYF. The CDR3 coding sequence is TGTGCCAGCACCCTGGGACAGGGGAGAAACGAGCAGTACTTC.

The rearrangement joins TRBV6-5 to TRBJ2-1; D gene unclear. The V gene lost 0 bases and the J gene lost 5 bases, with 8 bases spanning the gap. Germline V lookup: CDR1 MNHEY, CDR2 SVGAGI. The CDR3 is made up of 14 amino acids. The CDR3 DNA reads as TGTGCCAGCAGTTACTCGAGTACAGACAATGAGCAGTTCTTC. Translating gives CASSYSSTDNEQFF.

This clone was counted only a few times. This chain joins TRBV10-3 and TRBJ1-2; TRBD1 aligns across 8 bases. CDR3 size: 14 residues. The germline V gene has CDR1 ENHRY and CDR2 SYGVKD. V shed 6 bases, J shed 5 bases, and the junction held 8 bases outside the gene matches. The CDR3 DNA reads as TGTGCCATCAGCATGGACAGGGATCTTTATGGCTACACCTTC. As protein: CAISMDRDLYGYTF.

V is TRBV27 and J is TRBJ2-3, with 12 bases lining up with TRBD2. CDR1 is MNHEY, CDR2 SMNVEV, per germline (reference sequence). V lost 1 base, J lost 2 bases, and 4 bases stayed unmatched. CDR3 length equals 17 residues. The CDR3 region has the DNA TGTGCCAGCAGTTTATTGCTAGCGGGAGGGGCCACAGATACGCAGTATTTT. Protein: CASSLLLAGGATDTQYF.

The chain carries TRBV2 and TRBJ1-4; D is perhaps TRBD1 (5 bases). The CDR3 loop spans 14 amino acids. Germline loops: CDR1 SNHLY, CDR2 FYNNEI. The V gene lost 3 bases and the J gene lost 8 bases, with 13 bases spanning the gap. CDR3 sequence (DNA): TGTGCCAGCAGTGATTCCACGAAGGGGGAAAAACTGTTTTTT. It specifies CASSDSTKGEKLFF.

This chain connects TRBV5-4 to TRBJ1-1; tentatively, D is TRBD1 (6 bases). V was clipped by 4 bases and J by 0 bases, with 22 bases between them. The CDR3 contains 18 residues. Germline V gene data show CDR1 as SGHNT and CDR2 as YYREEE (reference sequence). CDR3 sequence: CASSPGTRTFLMNTEAFF. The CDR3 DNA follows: TGTGCCAGCAGCCCCGGGACACGGACATTTTTAATGAACACTGAAGCTTTCTTT.

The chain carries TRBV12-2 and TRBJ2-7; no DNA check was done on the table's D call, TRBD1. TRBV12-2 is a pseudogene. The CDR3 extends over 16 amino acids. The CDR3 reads CASRLGGQGASYEQYF. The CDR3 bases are TGTGCAAGTCGCTTAGGGGGACAGGGTGCTTCCTACGAGCAGTACTTC.

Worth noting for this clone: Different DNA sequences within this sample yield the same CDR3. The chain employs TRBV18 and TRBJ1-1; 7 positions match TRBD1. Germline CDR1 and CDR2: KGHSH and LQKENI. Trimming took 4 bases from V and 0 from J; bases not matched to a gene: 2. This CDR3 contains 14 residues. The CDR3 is CASSQGQLNTEAFF. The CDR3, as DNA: TGTGCCAGCTCACAGGGACAGTTGAACACTGAAGCTTTCTTT. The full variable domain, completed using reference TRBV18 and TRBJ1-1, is NAGVMQNPRHLVRRRGQEARLRCSPMKGHSHVYWYRQLPEEGLKFMVYLQKENIIDESGMPKERFSAEFPKEGPSILRIQQVVRGDSAAYFCASSQGQLNTEAFFGQGTRLTVV.

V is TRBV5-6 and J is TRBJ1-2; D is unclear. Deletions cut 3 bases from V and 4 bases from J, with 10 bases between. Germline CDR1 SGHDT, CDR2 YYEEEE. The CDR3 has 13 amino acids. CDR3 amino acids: CASSSGMSYGYTF. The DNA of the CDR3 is TGTGCCAGCAGCTCGGGGATGTCCTATGGCTACACCTTC.

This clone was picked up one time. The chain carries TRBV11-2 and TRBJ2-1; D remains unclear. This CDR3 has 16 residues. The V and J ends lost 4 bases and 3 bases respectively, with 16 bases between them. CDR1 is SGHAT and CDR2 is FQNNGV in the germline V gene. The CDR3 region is CASSSFRGSGYNEQFF. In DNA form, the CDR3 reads TGTGCCAGCAGCTCCTTCCGTGGCTCTGGCTACAATGAGCAGTTCTTC.

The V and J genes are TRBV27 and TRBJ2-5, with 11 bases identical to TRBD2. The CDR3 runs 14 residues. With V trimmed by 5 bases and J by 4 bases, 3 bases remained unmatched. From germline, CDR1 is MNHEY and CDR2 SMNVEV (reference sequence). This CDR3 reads CASSLTSGGETQYF. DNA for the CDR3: TGTGCCAGCAGTCTCACTAGCGGGGGAGAGACCCAGTACTTC.

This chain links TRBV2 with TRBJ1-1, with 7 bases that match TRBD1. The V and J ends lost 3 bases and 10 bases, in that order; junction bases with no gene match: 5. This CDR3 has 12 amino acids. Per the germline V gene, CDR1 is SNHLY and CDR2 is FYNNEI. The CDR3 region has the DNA TGTGCCAGCAGTGAGAGGGGGCTCGTAGCTTTCTTT. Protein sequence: CASSERGLVAFF.

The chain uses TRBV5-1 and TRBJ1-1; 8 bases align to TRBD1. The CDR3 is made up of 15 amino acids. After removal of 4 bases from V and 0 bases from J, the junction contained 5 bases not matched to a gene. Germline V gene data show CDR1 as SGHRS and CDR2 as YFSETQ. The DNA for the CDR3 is TGCGCCAGCAGCCGACAGGGGACCTTGAACACTGAAGCTTTCTTT. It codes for CASSRQGTLNTEAFF.

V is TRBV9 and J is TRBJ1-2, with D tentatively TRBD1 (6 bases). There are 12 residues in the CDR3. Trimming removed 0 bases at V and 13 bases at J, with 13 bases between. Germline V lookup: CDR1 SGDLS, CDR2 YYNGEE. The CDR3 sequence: CASSVADQGSTF. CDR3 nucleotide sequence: TGTGCCAGCAGCGTAGCTGACCAGGGGTCCACCTTC.

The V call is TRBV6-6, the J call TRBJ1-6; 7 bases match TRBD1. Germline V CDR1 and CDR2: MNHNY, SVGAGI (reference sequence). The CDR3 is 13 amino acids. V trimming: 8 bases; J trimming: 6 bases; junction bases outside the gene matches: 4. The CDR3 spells CASEAGGNSPLHF. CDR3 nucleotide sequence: TGTGCCAGCGAGGCAGGGGGTAATTCACCCCTCCACTTT.

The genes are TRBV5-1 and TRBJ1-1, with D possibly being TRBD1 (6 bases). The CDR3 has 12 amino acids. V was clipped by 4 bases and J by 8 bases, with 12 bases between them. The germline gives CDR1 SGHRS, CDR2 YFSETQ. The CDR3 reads CASSPPGEEAFF. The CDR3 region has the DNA TGCGCCAGCAGCCCCCCAGGGGAGGAAGCTTTCTTT. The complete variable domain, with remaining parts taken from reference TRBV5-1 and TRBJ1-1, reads KAGVTQTPRYLIKTRGQQVTLSCSPISGHRSVSWYQQTPGQGLQFLFEYFSETQRNKGNFPGRFSGRQFSNSRSEMNVSTLELGDSALYLCASSPPGEEAFFGQGTRLTVV.

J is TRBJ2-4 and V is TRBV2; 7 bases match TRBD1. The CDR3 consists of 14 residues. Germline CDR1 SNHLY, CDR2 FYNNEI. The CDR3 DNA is TGTGCTGGGAGAGTGCCAGGGGGATCTCCCATTCAGTACTTC. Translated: CAGRVPGGSPIQYF.

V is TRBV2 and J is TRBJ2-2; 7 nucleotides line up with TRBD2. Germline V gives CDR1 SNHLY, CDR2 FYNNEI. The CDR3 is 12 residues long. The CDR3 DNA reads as TGTGGCTCCGGGGGGTATACCGGGGAGCTGTTTTTT. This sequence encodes CGSGGYTGELFF.

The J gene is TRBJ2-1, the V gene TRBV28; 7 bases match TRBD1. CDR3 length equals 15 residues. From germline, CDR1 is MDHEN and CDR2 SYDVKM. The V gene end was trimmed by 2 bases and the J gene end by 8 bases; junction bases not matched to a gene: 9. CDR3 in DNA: TGTGCCAGCAGTTTAAAACAGGGGTTAGTGGATGAGCAGTTCTTC. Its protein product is CASSLKQGLVDEQFF.

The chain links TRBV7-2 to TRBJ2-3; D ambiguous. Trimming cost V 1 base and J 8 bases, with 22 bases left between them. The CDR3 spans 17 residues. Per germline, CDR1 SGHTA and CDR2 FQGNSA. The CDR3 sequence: CASSLGSKIGVPSTQYF. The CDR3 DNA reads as TGTGCCAGCAGCTTAGGGTCGAAGATCGGAGTCCCGAGTACGCAGTATTTT.

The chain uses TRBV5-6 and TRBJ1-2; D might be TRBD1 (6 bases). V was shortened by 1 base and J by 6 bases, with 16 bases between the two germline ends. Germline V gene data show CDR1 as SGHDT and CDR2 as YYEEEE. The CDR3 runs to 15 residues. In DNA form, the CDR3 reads TGTGCCAGCAGCTTGAACCCCACAGGGTCCCATGGCTACACCTTC. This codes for CASSLNPTGSHGYTF.